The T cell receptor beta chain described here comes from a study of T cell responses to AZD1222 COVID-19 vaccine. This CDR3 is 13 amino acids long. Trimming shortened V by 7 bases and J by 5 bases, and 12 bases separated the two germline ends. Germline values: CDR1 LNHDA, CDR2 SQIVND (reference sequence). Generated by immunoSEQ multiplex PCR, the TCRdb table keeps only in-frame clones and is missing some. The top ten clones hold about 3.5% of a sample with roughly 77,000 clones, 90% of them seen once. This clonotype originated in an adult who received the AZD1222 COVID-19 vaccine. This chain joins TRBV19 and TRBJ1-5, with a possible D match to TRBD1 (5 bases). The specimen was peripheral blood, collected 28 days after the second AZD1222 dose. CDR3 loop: CASTRDFYQPQHF. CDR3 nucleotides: TGTGCCAGTACCAGGGATTTTTATCAGCCCCAGCATTTT.